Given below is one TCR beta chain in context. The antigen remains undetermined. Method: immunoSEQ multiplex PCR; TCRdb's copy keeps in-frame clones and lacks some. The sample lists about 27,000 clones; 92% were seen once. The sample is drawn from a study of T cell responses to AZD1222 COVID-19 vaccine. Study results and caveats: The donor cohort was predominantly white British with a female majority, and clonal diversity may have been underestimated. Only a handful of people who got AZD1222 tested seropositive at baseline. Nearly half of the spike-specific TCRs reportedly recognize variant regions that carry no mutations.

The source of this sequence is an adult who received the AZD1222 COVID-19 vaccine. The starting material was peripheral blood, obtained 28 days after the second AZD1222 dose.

The CDR3 nucleotides are TGTGCCAGTACTGAAGGGGGAAACACAGATACGCAGTATTTT. It codes for CASTEGGNTDTQYF. The chain uses TRBV19 and TRBJ2-3, with TRBD1 as a possible D gene (6 bases). This CDR3 is 14 amino acids long. The germline CDR1 and CDR2 sequences are LNHDA and SQIVND (reference sequence). Between the trimmed V and J ends, which lost 7 bases and 2 bases, there was a span of 13 bases.